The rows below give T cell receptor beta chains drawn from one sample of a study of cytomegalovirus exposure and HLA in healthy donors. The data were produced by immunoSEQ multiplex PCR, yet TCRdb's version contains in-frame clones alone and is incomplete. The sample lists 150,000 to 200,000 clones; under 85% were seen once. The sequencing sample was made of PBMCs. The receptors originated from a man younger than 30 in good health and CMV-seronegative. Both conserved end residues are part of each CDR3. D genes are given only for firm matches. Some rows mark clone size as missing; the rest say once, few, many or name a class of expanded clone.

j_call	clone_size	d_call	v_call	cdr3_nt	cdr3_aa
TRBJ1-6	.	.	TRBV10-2	TGCGCCAGCAGTGAGACGCGGAATAATTCACCCCTCCACTTT	CASSETRNNSPLHF
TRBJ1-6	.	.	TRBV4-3	TGCGCCAGCAGCCAAGGAACAGGGATCGAGTCACCCCTCCACTTT	CASSQGTGIESPLHF
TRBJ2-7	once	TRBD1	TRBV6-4	TGTGCCAGCAGTGGCGGGACAGGGCCCACAGCCTACGAGCAGTACTTC	CASSGGTGPTAYEQYF
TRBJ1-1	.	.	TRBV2	TGTGCCAGCAGAGGAGATACTAACACTGAAGCTTTCTTT	CASRGDTNTEAFF
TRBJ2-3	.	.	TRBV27	TGTGCCAGCAGTTTATCGGGAGAGGGTTCAGATACGCAGTATTTT	CASSLSGEGSDTQYF
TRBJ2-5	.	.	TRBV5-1	TGCGCCAGCAGCCCCTCTACCCAAATCTACCAAGAGACCCAGTACTTC	CASSPSTQIYQETQYF
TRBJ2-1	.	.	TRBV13	TGTGCCAGCAGCTCCACCAGCCCCCAGGGCAAGCAGTTCTTC	CASSSTSPQGKQFF
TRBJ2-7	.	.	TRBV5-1	TGCGCCAGCCGTGCAGGCTGGGAGCAGTACTTC	CASRAGWEQYF
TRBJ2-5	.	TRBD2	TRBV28	TGTGCCAGCAGTTTTCTAGCGGGAGGGAAGGAGACCCAGTACTTC	CASSFLAGGKETQYF
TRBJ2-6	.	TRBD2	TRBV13	TGTGCCAGCAGCTTGGGAGGGTCCGGGGCCAACGTCCTGACTTTC	CASSLGGSGANVLTF
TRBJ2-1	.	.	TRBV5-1	TGCGCCAGCAGCTTGGTGGAGGGGCCCTACAATGAGCAGTTCTTC	CASSLVEGPYNEQFF
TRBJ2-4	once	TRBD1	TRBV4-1	TGCGCCAGCAGCCAAAACCGGGACAGCGGTGGGCCCCAGTACTTC	CASSQNRDSGGPQYF
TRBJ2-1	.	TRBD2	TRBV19	TGTGCCAGTAGTATTTCGACTAGCGGGGGGTACCGTCGCAATGAGCAGTTCTTC	CASSISTSGGYRRNEQFF
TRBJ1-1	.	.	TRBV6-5	TGTGCCAGCAGTTACTCGCGACAGGTTAACACTGAAGCTTTCTTT	CASSYSRQVNTEAFF
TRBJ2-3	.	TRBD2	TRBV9	TGTGCCAGCAGCGTAGGGGCTGTCGGAGCGGGAGGCTGGGGAGGTACGCAGTATTTT	CASSVGAVGAGGWGGTQYF
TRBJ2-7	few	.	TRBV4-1	TGCGCCAGCAGCCCAGGGATACTCTCCTACGAGCAGTACTTC	CASSPGILSYEQYF
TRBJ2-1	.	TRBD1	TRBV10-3	TGTGCCACCAACCGGGACAGTACAACGTATGAGCAGTTCTTC	CATNRDSTTYEQFF
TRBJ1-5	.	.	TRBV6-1	TGTGCCAGCATCGGGCAGGGCGACCAGCCCCAGCATTTT	CASIGQGDQPQHF
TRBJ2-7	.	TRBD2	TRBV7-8	TGTGCCAGCAGCTACGGGACTAGGACTAACGAGCAGTACTTC	CASSYGTRTNEQYF
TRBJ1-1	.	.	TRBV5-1	TGCGCCAGCAGGTGGCGGCTCTCGAACACTGAAGCTTTCTTT	CASRWRLSNTEAFF
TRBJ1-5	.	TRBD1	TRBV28	TGTGCCAGCAGTTACCCCCGACAGGGAAGTCAGCCCCAGCATTTT	CASSYPRQGSQPQHF
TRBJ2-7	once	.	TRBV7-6	TGTGCCAGCAGCCTAGGAGGACAGGACTACTACGAGCAGTACTTC	CASSLGGQDYYEQYF
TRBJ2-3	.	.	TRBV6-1	TGTGCCAGCAGTATACAGGGTTACCCCACAGATACGCAGTATTTT	CASSIQGYPTDTQYF
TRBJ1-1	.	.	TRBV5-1	TGCGCCAGCAGCTTACTCAGGGCGAACACTGAAGCTTTCTTT	CASSLLRANTEAFF
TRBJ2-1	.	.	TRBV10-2	TGCGCCAGCCGGGACTTGAACCTCAATGAGCAGTTCTTC	CASRDLNLNEQFF
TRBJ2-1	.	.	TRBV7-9	TGTGCCAGCAGCTCACTAGAAGGCCCTAATGAGGCGTTCTTC	CASSSLEGPNEAFF
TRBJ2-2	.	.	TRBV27	TGTGCCAGCAGCACCTCGAGGGCCGGGGAGCTGTTTTTT	CASSTSRAGELFF
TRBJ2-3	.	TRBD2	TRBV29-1	TGCAGCCTAAGACGTAGCGGGAGGGATACGCAGTATTTT	CSLRRSGRDTQYF
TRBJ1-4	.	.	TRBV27	TGTGCCACCAGCAGGGCAGGTGAAAAACTGTTTTTT	CATSRAGEKLFF
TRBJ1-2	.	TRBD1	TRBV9	TGTGCCAGCTCGGGGACAGGGGGCGATCCCTATGGCTACACCTTC	CASSGTGGDPYGYTF
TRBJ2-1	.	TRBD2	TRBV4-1	TGCGCCAGCAGCCAGGATTGGCCCCCCCGTGTAGCGGGAGGGCTTGGTGAGCAGTTCTTC	CASSQDWPPRVAGGLGEQFF
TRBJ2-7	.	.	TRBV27	TGTGCCAGCAGTTGGACTGGAATGACCTACGAGCAGTACTTC	CASSWTGMTYEQYF
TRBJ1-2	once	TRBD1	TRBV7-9	TGTGCCAGCAGCCCTACGCCCTCGGACAGGGGCTACACCTTC	CASSPTPSDRGYTF
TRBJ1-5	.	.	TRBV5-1	TGCGCCAGCAGCTTTGACATTAATCAGCCCCAGCATTTT	CASSFDINQPQHF
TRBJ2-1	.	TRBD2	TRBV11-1	TGTGCCAGCAGCTTATTAGCGGGGAGCTCCTACAATGAGCAGTTCTTC	CASSLLAGSSYNEQFF
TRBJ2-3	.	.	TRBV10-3	TGTGCCATCCTGGCCGAGGCAGATACGCAGTACTTT	CAILAEADTQYF
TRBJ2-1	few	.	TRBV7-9	TGTGCCAGCACGAGGGACAATGAGCAGTTCTTC	CASTRDNEQFF
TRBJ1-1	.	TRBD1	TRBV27	TGTGCCAGCAGTTTCTACGCCGGGACAGGGCCGAACACTGAAGCTTTCTTT	CASSFYAGTGPNTEAFF
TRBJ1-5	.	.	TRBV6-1	TGTGCCAGCAGTGTAAGGGAGAATCAGCCCCAGCATTTT	CASSVRENQPQHF
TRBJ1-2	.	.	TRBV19	TGTGCCAGTAGTATGGGGGGGCTGCGGTATGGCTACACCTTC	CASSMGGLRYGYTF
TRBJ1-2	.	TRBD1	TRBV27	TGTGCCAGCAGTTGGACAGGGTTCGACTATGGCTACACCTTC	CASSWTGFDYGYTF
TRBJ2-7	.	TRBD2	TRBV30	TGTGCCTGGAGACGAGGACTAGCCGACGAGCAGTACTTC	CAWRRGLADEQYF
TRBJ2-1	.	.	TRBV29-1	TGCAGCGTCCCCCTGGGGGCCAATGAGCAGTTCTTC	CSVPLGANEQFF
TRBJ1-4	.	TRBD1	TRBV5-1	TGCGCCAGCAGCTCAGGCGGCGGGACAGGGGGCGTAGATGAAAAACTGTTTTTT	CASSSGGGTGGVDEKLFF
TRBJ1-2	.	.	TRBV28	TGTGCCAGCAGTCCAGTCTACAGGGAAGTCGACTATGGCTACACCTTC	CASSPVYREVDYGYTF
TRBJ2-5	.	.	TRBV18	TGTGCCAGCTCACCGAAGGCAGGAGAGACCCAGTACTTC	CASSPKAGETQYF
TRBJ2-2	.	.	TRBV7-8	TGTGCCAGCAGCCTCGGACAGCTAAGGAGCGGGGAGCTGTTTTTT	CASSLGQLRSGELFF
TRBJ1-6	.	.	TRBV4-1	TGCGCCAGCAGCCAAGAGAGAGGTTCACCCCTCCACTTT	CASSQERGSPLHF
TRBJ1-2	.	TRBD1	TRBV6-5	TGTGCCAGCAGTTACTTCAAACAGGGGGGGTATGGCTACACCTTC	CASSYFKQGGYGYTF
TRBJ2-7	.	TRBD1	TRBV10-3	TGTGCCATCAGTGAGTCTACAGGGGGCTCCCACGAGCAGTACTTC	CAISESTGGSHEQYF
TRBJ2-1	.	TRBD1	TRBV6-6	TGTGCCAGCAGCCTGGACAGGGAATATGAGCAGTTCTTC	CASSLDREYEQFF
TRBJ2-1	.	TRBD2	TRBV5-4	TGTGCCAGCAGCGACGGGACTACATCCTACAATGAGCAGTTCTTC	CASSDGTTSYNEQFF